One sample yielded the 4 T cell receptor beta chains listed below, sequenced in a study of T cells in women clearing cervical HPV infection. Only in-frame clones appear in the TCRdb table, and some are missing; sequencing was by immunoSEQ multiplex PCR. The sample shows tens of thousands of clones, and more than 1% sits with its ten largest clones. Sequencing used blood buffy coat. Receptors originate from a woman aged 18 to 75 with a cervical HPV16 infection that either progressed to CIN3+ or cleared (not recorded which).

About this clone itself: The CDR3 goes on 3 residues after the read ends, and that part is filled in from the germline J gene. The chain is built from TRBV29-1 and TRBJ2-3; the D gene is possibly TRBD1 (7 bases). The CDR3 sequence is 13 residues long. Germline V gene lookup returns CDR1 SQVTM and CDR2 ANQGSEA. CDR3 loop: CSVDPAGGKTQYF. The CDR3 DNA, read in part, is TGCAGCGTTGACCCCGCAGGGGGGAAGACG.

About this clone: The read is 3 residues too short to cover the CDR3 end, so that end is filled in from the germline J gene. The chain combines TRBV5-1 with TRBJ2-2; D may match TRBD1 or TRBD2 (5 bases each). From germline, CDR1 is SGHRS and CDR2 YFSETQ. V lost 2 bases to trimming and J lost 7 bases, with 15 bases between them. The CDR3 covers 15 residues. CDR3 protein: CASSLRGEGGGELFF. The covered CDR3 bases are TGCGCCAGCAGCTTACGAGGGGAAGGAGGCGGGGAG.

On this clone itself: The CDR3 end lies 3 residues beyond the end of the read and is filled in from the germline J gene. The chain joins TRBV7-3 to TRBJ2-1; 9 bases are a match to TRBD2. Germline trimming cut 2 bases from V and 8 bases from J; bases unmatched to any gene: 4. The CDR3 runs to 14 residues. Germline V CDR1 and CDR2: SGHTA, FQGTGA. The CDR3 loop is CASSLAGGLDEQFF. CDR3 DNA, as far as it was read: TGTGCCAGCAGCTTAGCGGGGGGGCTCGATGAG.

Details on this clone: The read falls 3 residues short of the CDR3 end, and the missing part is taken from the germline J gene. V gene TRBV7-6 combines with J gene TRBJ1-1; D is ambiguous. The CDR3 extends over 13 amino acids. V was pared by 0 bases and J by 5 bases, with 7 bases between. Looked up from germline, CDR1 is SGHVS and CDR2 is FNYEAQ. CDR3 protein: CASSLAEGTEAFF. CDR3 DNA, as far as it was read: TGTGCCAGCAGCTTAGCGGAAGGGACTGAA.